This TCR beta chain was sequenced for a study of post-analysis software for immune sequencing data. Findings and limits, study-wide: Diversity measured as normalized Chao1 was significantly lower in multiple sclerosis patients than in controls. The study found TRBV5-6, TRBV5-1 and TRBV20-1 among several TRBV segments more frequent in patients than controls.

Germline loops: CDR1 LGHDT, CDR2 YNNKEL (reference sequence). The CDR3 runs to 14 residues. Trimming took 3 bases from V and 0 from J, leaving 9 bases between them. cDNA libraries of TCR beta carried unique molecular identifiers. T cells numbering roughly 0.9 to 11 million gave rise to roughly 0.5 million cDNA molecules. TCRdb used MiXCR to reprocess the PCR reads, holding one entry per CDR3 protein. The table includes around 160,000 distinct CDR3 sequences, roughly 34% detected once. Concerning this clonotype itself: As yet, its antigen is unknown.

This clonotype originated in a girl between 5 and 17 years old with multiple sclerosis. The sequencing used blood, collected after autologous hematopoietic stem cell transplantation. The gene calls are TRBV3-1 and TRBJ2-7, with D unclear. CDR3 nucleotide sequence: TGTGCCAGCAGCCATGGAGAAAGCTCCTACGAGCAGTACTTC. Its protein is CASSHGESSYEQYF.